This T cell receptor beta chain came from a study of cytomegalovirus exposure and HLA in healthy donors. J gave up 3 bases and V 4 bases, and 7 bases lay outside the gene matches. Germline V gives CDR1 SGHRS, CDR2 YFSETQ. The CDR3 extends over 15 amino acids. PCR used 60 Vbeta primers and 13 Jbeta primers. Here immunoSEQ multiplex PCR was the method, and the copy in TCRdb shows in-frame clones only, minus some. The sample consists of tens of thousands of clones, around 79% of them appearing once. The sequencing input was PBMCs. The chain carries TRBV5-1 and TRBJ2-5; 9 bases line up with TRBD1. This TCR was sampled from a woman in her thirties or forties in good health and CMV-seropositive. Here the CDR3 DNA reads TGCGCCAGCAGCCCAAGGACAGGGGTAGAAGAGACCCAGTACTTC. Translating it yields CASSPRTGVEETQYF.